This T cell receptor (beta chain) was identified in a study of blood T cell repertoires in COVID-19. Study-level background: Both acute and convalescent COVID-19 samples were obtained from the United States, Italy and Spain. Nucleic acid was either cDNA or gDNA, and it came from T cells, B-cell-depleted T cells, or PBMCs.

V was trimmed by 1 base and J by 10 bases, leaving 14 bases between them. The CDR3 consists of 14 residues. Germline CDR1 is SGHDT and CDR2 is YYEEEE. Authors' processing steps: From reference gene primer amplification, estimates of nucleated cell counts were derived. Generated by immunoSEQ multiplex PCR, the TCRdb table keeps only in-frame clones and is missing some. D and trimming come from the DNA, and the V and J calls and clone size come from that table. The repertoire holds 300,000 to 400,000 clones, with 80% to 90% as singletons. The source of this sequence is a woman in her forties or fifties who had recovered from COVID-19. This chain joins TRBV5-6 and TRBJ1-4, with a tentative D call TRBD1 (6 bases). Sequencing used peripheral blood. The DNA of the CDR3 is TGTGCCAGCAGCTTGAACAGGGCCTCGGGAAAACTGTTTTTT. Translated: CASSLNRASGKLFF. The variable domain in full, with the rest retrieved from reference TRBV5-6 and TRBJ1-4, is DAGVTQSPTHLIKTRGQQVTLRCSPKSGHDTVSWYQQALGQGPQFIFQYYEEEERQRGNFPDRFSGHQFPNYSSELNVNALLLGDSALYLCASSLNRASGKLFFGSGTQLSVL.